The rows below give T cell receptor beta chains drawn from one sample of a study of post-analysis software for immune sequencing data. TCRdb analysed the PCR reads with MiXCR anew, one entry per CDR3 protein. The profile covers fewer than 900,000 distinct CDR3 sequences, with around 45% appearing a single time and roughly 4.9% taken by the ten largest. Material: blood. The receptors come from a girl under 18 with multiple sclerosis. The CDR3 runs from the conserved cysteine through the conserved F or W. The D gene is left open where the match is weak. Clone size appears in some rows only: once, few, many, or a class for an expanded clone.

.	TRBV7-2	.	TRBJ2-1	CASSHPPREQFF	TGTGCCAGCAGCCACCCCCCTCGGGAGCAGTTCTTC
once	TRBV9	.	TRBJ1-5	CASSDDGDSNQPQHF	TGTGCCAGCAGCGACGATGGGGACAGCAATCAGCCCCAGCATTTT
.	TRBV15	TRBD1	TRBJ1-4	CATSRDLTTGGSEKLFF	TGTGCCACCAGCAGAGACCTTACGACAGGGGGCTCGGAAAAACTGTTTTTT
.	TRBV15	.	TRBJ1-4	CATSQGRNGEKLFF	TGTGCCACCAGCCAGGGACGGAATGGAGAAAAACTGTTTTTC
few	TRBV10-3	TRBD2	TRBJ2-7	CAISYLAGAYEQYF	TGTGCCATCAGTTACTTAGCGGGAGCCTACGAGCAGTACTTC
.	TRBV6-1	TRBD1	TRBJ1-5	CASSERTGGLGSNQPQHF	TGTGCCAGCAGTGAACGGACAGGGGGCCTGGGTAGCAATCAGCCCCAGCATTTT
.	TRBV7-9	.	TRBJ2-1	CASSYTSVENNEQFF	TGTGCCAGCAGCTACACTTCGGTGGAGAACAATGAGCAGTTCTTC
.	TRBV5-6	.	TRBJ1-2	CAGSLEGDIYGYTF	TGTGCCGGCAGCTTGGAAGGAGACATCTATGGCTACACCTTC
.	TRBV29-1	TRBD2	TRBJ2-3	CSVNKAGVSTDTQYF	TGCAGCGTGAATAAAGCGGGAGTGAGCACAGATACGCAGTATTTT
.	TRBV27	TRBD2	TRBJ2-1	CASSKTGGRHNNEQFF	TGTGCCAGCAGCAAAACAGGCGGGAGGCACAACAATGAGCAGTTCTTC
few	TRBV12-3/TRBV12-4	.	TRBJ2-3	CASSRLSGTDTQYF	TGTGCCAGCAGTCGCCTCTCCGGCACAGATACGCAGTATTTT
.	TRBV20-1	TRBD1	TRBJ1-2	CSAAGTGSGYTF	TGCAGTGCGGCCGGGACAGGAAGCGGCTACACCTTC
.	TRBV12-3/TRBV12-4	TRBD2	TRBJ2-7	CASSPRGVEGAYEQYF	TGTGCCAGCAGTCCCCGGGGGGTTGAAGGAGCGTACGAGCAGTACTTC
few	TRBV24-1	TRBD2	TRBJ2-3	CATSDGRLAGVGDTQYF	TGTGCCACCAGTGACGGAAGACTAGCGGGAGTTGGAGATACGCAGTATTTT
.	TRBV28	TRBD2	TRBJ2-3	CASSLTGGSPPDTQYF	TGTGCCAGCAGTTTGACCGGCGGGAGCCCCCCAGATACGCAGTATTTT
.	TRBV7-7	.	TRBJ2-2	CASSLDSSANTGELFF	TGTGCTAGCAGCTTAGATAGCAGCGCGAACACCGGGGAGCTGTTTTTT
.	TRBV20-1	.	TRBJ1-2	CSAWGHGGYTF	TGCAGTGCTTGGGGACATGGAGGCTACACCTTC
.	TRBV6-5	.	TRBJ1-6	CASSYVGGQASSYNSPLHF	TGTGCCAGCAGTTACGTAGGGGGACAAGCGAGCTCCTATAATTCACCCCTCCACTTT